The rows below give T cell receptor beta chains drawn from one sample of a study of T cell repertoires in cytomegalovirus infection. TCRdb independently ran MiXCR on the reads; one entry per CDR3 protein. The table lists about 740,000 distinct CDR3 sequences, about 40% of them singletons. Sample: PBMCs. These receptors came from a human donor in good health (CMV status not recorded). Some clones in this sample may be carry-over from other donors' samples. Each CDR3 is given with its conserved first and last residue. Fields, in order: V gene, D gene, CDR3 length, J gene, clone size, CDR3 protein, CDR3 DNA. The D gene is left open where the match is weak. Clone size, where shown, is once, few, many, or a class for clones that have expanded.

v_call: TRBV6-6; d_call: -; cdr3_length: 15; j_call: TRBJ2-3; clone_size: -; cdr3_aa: CASSYSRAGKDTQYF; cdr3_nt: TGTGCCAGCAGTTACTCGAGGGCCGGGAAAGATACGCAGTATTTT
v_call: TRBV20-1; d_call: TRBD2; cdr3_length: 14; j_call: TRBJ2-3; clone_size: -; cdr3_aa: CSARVAGRADTQYF; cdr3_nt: TGCAGTGCTAGAGTAGCGGGAAGGGCAGATACGCAGTATTTT
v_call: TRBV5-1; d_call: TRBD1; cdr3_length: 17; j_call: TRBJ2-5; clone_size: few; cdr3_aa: CASSGRTGTLRQETQYF; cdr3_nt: TGCGCCAGCAGCGGAAGGACAGGAACCCTGCGCCAAGAGACCCAGTACTTC
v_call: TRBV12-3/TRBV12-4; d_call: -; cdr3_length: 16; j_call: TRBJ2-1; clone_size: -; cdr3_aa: CASSFSRLAPYNEQFF; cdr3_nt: TGTGCCAGCAGTTTCTCTCGGCTAGCGCCCTACAATGAGCAGTTCTTC
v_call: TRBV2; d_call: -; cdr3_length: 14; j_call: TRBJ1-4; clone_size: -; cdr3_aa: CARRGPTTNEKLFF; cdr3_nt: TGTGCCAGGAGAGGACCGACAACTAATGAAAAACTGTTTTTT
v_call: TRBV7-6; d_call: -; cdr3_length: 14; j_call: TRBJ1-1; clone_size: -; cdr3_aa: CASSAREWNTEALF; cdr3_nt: TGTGCCAGCAGCGCCCGGGAGTGGAACACTGAAGCTCTCTTT
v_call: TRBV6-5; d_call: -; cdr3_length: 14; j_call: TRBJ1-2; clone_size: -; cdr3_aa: CASSWGGGASGYTF; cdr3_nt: TGTGCCAGCAGTTGGGGGGGGGGCGCAAGTGGCTACACCTTC
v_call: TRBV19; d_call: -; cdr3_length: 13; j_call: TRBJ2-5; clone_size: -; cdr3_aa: CASSKHREETQYF; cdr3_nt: TGTGCCAGTAGTAAGCACAGGGAAGAGACCCAGTACTTC
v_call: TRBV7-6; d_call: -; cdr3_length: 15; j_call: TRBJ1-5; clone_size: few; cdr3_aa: CASSPETYSNQPQHF; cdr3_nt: TGTGCCAGCAGCCCCGAAACATACAGCAATCAGCCCCAGCATTTT
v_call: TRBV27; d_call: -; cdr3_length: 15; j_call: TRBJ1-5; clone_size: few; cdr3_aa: CASSPYQGSNQPQHF; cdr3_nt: TGTGCCAGCAGTCCGTATCAGGGTAGCAATCAGCCCCAGCATTTT
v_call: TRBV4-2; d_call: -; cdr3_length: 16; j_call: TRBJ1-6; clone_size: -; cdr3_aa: CASSQENSRYNSPLHF; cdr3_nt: TGTGCCAGCAGCCAAGAAAACAGTCGCTATAATTCACCCCTCCACTTT
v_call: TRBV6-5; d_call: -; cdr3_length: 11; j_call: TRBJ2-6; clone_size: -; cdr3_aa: CASSYGGILTF; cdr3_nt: TGTGCCAGCAGTTACGGCGGTATCCTGACTTTC
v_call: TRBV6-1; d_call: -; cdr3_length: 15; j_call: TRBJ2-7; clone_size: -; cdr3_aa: CDSSPLWDLSYEQYF; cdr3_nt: TGTGACAGCAGTCCTCTCTGGGACTTATCCTACGAGCAGTACTTC
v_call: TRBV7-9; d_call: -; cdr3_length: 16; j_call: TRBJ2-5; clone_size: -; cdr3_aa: CASSLGLRTAQETQYF; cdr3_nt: TGTGCCAGCAGCTTAGGGCTGCGGACAGCCCAAGAGACCCAGTACTTC
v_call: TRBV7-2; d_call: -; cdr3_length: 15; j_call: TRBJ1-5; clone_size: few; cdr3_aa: CASSNRLGGNQPQHF; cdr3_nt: TGTGCCAGCAGCAATCGCCTAGGGGGCAATCAGCCCCAGCATTTT
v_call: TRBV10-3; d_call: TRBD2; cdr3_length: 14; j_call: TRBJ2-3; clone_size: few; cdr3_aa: CAIKGTSGPDTQYF; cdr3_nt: TGTGCCATCAAAGGGACTAGCGGTCCAGATACGCAGTATTTT
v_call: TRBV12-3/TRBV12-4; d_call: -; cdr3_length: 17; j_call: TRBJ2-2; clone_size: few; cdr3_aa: CASSLWLSSRNTGELFF; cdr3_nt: TGTGCCAGCAGTTTATGGTTGTCATCTCGGAACACCGGGGAGCTGTTTTTT